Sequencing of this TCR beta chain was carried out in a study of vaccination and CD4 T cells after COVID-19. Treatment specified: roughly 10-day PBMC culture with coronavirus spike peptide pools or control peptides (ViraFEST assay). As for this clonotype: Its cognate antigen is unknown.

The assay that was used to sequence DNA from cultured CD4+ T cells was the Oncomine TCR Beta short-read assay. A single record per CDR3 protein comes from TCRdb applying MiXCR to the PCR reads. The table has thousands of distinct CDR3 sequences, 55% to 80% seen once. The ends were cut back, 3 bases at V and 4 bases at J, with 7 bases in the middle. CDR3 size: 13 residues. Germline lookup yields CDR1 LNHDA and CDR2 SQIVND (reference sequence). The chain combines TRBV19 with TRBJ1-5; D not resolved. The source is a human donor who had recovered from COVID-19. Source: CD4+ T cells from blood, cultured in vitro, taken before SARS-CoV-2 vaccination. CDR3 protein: CASSIESNQPQHF. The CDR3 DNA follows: TGTGCCAGTAGTATCGAGTCGAATCAGCCCCAGCATTTT.